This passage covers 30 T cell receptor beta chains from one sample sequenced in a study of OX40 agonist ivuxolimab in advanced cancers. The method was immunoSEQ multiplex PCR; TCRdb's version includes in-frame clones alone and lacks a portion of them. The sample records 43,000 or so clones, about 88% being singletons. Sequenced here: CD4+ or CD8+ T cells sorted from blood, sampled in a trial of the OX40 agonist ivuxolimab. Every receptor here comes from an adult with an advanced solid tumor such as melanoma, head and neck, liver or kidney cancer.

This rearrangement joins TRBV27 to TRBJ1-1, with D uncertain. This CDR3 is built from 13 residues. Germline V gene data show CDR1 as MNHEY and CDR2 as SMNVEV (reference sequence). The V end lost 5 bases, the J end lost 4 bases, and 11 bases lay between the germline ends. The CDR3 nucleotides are TGTGCCAGCAGTCTTACACTGACCACTGAAGCTTTCTTT. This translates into CASSLTLTTEAFF.

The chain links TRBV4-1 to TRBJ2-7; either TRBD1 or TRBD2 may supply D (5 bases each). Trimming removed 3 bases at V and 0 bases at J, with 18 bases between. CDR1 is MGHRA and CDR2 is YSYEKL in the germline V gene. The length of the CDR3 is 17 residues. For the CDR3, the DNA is TGCGCCAGCAGCCACCTCCGACTTCGGGGCGACTCCTACGAGCAGTACTTC. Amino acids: CASSHLRLRGDSYEQYF.

In DNA, the CDR3 is TGTGCCAGCAGTTATTCCAGGACAGGAGGCACAGATACGCAGTATTTT. Translated: CASSYSRTGGTDTQYF. The rearrangement links TRBV6-5 to TRBJ2-3, with 7 nucleotides matching TRBD1. CDR3 size: 16 residues. Germline V lookup: CDR1 MNHEY, CDR2 SVGAGI. V was pared by 3 bases and J by 1 base, with 7 bases of the junction left unmatched.

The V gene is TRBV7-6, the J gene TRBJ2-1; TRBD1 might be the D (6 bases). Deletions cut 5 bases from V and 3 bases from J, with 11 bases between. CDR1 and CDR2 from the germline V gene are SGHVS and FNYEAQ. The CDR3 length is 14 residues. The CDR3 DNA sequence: TGTGCCAGCAGCCCCCAGACAGGCTACAATGAGCAGTTCTTC. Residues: CASSPQTGYNEQFF.

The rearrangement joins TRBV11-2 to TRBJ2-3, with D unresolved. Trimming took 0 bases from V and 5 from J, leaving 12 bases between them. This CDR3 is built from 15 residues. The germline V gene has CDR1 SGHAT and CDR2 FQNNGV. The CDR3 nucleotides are TGTGCCAGCAGCTTAGAGGGTTTCAAGGTAGATACGCAGTATTTT. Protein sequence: CASSLEGFKVDTQYF.

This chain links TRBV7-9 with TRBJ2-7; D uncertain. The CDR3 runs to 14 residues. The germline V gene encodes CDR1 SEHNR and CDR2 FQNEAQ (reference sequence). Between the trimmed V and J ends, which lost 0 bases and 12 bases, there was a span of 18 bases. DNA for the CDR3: TGTGCCAGCAGCTTAGCGCGGAGACCGTCTCTTCTGTACTTC. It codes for CASSLARRPSLLYF.

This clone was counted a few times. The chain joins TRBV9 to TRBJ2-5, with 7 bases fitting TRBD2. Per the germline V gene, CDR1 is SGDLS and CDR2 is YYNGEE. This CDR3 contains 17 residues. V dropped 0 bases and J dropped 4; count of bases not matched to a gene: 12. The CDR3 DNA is TGTGCCAGCAGCGTAGGATTTGCGCGGGAGCGGGGAGAGACCCAGTACTTC. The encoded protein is CASSVGFARERGETQYF.

In nucleotides, the CDR3 is TGTGCCAGCACCCCTCGGGACTTCTACTCCTACGAGCAGTACTTC. Its translation: CASTPRDFYSYEQYF. The chain recombines TRBV28 with TRBJ2-7; tentatively, D is TRBD2 (6 bases). Trimming removed 7 bases from V and 0 bases from J, with 16 bases in between. The CDR3 runs 15 residues. Germline lookup yields CDR1 MDHEN and CDR2 SYDVKM.

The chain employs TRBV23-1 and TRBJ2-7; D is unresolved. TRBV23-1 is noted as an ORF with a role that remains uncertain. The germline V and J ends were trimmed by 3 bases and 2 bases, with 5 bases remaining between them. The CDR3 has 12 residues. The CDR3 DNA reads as TGCGCCAGCAGTCAGGTTACCTACGAGCAGTACTTC. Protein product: CASSQVTYEQYF.

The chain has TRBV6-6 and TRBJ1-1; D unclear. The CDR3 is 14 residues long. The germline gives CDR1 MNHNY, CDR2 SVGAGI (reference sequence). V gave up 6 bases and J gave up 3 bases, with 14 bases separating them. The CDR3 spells CASRGGRRHTEAFF. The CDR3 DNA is TGTGCCAGCAGGGGAGGTCGGAGGCACACTGAAGCTTTCTTT.

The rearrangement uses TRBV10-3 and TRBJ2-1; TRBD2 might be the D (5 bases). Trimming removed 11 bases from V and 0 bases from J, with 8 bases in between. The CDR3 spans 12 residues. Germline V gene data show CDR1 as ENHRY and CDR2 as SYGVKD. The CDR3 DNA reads TGTGCCGTTGGGAGCTCCTACAATGAGCAGTTCTTC. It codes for CAVGSSYNEQFF.

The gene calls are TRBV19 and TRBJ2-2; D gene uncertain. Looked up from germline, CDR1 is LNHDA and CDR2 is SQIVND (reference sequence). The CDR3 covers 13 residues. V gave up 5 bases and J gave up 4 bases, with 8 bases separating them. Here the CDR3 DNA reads TGTGCCAGTAGTCCTTCTGGCACCGGGGAGCTGTTTTTT. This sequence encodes CASSPSGTGELFF.

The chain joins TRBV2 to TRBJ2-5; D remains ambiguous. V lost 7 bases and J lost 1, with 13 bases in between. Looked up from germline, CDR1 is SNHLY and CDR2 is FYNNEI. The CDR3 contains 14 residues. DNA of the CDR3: TGTGCCAGCATGTGGGATTTTCTCCAAGAGACCCAGTACTTC. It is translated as CASMWDFLQETQYF.

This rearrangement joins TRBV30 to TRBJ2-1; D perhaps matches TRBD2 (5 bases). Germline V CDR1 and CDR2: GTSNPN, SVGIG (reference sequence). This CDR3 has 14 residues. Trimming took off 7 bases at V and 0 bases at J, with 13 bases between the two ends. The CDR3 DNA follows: TGTGCCTACCTTACGGGGAGCTCCTACAATGAGCAGTTCTTC. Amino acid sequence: CAYLTGSSYNEQFF. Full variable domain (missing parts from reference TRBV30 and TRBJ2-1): SQTIHQWPATLVQPVGSPLSLECTVEGTSNPNLYWYRQAAGRGLQLLFYSVGIGQISSEVPQNLSASRPQDRQFILSSKKLLLSDSGFYLCAYLTGSSYNEQFFGPGTRLTVL.

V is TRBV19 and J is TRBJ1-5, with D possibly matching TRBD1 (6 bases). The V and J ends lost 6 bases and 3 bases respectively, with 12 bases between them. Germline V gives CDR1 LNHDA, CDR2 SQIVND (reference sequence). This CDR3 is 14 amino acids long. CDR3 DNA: TGTGCCAGTAGCACGACAGGTCTCAATCAGCCCCAGCATTTT. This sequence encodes CASSTTGLNQPQHF.

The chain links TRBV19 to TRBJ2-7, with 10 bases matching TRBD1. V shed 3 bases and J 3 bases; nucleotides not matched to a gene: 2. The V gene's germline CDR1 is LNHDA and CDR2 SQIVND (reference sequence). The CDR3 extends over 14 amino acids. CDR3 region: CASSMGQGYYEQYF. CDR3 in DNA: TGTGCCAGTAGTATGGGACAGGGGTACTACGAGCAGTACTTC.

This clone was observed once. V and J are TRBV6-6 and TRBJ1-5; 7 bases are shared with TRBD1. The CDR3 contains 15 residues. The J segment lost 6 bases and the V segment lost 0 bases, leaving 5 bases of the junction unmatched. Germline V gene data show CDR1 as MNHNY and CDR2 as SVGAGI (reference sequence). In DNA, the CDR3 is TGTGCCAGCAGTTACTCGAGTCAGGGGGTTCAGCCCCAGCATTTT. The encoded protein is CASSYSSQGVQPQHF.

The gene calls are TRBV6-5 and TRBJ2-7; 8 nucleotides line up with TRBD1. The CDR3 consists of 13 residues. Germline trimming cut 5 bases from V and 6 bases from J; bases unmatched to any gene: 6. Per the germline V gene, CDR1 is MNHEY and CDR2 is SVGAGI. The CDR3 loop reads CASSLGQGPEQYF. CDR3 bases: TGTGCCAGCAGTCTCGGACAGGGCCCCGAGCAGTACTTC.

In DNA, the CDR3 is TGTGCCAGCAGTGCTACCCCGGGAGGCGAGACTGGAGGGAATGAGCAGTTCTTC. This encodes CASSATPGGETGGNEQFF. The chain links TRBV9 to TRBJ2-1; 7 nucleotides align to TRBD2. With V trimmed by 5 bases and J by 7 bases, 21 bases remained unmatched. From germline, CDR1 is SGDLS and CDR2 YYNGEE. The CDR3 runs 18 residues.

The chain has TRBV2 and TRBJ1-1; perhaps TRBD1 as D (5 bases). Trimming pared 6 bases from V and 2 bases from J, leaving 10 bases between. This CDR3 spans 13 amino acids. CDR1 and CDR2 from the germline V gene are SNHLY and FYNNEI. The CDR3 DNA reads TGTGCCAGCAGGCACGACAGTAACACTGAAGCTTTCTTT. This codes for CASRHDSNTEAFF. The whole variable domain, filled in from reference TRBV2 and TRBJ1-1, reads EPEVTQTPSHQVTQMGQEVILRCVPISNHLYFYWYRQILGQKVEFLVSFYNNEISEKSEIFDDQFSVERPDGSNFTLKIRSTKLEDSAMYFCASRHDSNTEAFFGQGTRLTVV.

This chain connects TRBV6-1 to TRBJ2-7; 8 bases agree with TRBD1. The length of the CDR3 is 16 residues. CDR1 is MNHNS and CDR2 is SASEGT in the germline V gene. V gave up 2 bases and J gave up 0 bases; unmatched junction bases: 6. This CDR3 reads CASSERTGPSSYEQYF. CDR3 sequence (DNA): TGTGCCAGCAGTGAAAGGACAGGGCCGAGCTCCTACGAGCAGTACTTC.

The CDR3 loop reads CASSLAPGQGFSPLHF. In DNA, the CDR3 is TGTGCCAGCAGCTTGGCACCAGGACAGGGGTTTTCACCCCTCCACTTT. This chain uses TRBV5-4 with TRBJ1-6; 9 bases align to TRBD1. This CDR3 has 16 amino acids. The trim removed 0 bases at V and 9 bases at J, leaving 7 bases unmatched. CDR1 and CDR2 (germline): SGHNT, YYREEE (reference sequence). Full variable domain (outside the CDR3, taken from reference TRBV5-4 and TRBJ1-6): ETGVTQSPTHLIKTRGQQVTLRCSSQSGHNTVSWYQQALGQGPQFIFQYYREEENGRGNFPPRFSGLQFPNYSSELNVNALELDDSALYLCASSLAPGQGFSPLHFGNGTRLTVT.

The chain's CDR3 is CASSQHTEQFF. CDR3 nucleotide sequence: TGCGCCAGCAGTCAGCACACTGAGCAGTTCTTC. The rearrangement links TRBV23-1 to TRBJ2-1; D is unclear. TRBV23-1 is treated as an ORF (open reading frame) with a function not yet certain. CDR3 length: 11 residues. Trimming shortened V by 3 bases and J by 9 bases, and 6 bases separated the two germline ends.

The CDR3 loop reads CASSTPRANQPQHF. The CDR3 nucleotides are TGTGCCAGTAGTACCCCAAGGGCGAATCAGCCCCAGCATTTT. This rearrangement joins TRBV19 to TRBJ1-5; D is unclear. CDR1 and CDR2 from the germline V gene are LNHDA and SQIVND (reference sequence). The CDR3 extends over 14 amino acids. V shed 4 bases and J shed 4 bases, with 11 bases lying between them. Variable domain in full (rest from reference TRBV19 and TRBJ1-5): DGGITQSPKYLFRKEGQNVTLSCEQNLNHDAMYWYRQDPGQGLRLIYYSQIVNDFQKGDIAEGYSVSREKKESFPLTVTSAQKNPTAFYLCASSTPRANQPQHFGDGTRLSIL.

The CDR3 sequence is CATSRALGQPQHF. The CDR3 DNA reads as TGTGCCACCAGCAGGGCCCTGGGTCAGCCCCAGCATTTT. The chain couples TRBV15 to TRBJ1-5; D remains ambiguous. Germline V gene lookup returns CDR1 LNHNV and CDR2 YYDKDF (reference sequence). This CDR3 is built from 13 residues. The ends were cut back, 3 bases at V and 6 bases at J, with 9 bases in the middle.

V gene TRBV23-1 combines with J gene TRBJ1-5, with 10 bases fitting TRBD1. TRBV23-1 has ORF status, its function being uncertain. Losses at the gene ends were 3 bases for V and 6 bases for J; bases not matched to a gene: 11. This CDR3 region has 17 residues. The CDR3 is CASSQGQGRSGVQPQHF. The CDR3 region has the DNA TGCGCCAGCAGTCAGGGACAGGGGCGCAGTGGGGTTCAGCCCCAGCATTTT.

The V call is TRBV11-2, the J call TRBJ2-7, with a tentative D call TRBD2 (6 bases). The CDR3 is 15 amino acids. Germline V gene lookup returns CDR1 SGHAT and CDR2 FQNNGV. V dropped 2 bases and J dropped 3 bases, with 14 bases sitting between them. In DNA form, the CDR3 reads TGTGCCAGCAGCTTAAGGACGGGACTTAGCTACGAGCAGTACTTC. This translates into CASSLRTGLSYEQYF.

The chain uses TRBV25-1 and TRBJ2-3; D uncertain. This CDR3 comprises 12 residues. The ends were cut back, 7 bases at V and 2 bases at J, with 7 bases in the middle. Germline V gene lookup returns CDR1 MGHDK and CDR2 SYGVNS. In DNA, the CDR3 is TGTGCCAGCACCCAATACACAGATACGCAGTATTTT. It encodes CASTQYTDTQYF.

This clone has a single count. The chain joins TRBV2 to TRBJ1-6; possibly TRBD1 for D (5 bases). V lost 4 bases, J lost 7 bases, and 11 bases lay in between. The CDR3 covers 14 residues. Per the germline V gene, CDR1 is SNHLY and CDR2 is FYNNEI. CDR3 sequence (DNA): TGTGCCAGCAGTGTAGGGCAGGGAAATTCACCCCTCCACTTT. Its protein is CASSVGQGNSPLHF.

The CDR3 bases are TGTGCCAGCAAGGGGGCTCGGTATGGCTACACCTTC. Its translation is CASKGARYGYTF. The V call is TRBV2, the J call TRBJ1-2, with 7 bases fitting TRBD1. The germline CDR1 and CDR2 sequences are SNHLY and FYNNEI. This CDR3 comprises 12 residues. Trimming at V came to 7 bases and at J to 5 bases, leaving 4 bases not matched to a gene.